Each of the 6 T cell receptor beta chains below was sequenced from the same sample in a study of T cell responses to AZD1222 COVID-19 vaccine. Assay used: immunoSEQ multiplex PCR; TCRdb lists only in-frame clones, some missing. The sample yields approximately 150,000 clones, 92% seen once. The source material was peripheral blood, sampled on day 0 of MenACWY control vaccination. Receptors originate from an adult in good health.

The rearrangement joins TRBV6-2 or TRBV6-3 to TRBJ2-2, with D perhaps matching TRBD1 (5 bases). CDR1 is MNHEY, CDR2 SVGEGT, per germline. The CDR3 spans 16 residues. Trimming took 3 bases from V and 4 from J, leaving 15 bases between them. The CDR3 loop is CASSYSQTGTTGELFF. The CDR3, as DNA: TGTGCCAGCAGTTATTCGCAAACAGGAACCACCGGGGAGCTGTTTTTT.

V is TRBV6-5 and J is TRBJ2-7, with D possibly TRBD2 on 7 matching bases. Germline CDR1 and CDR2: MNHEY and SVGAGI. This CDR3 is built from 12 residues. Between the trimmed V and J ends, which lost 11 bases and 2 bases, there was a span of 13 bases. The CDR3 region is CAVKGGPYEQYF. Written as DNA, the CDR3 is TGTGCCGTCAAGGGGGGGCCCTACGAGCAGTACTTC.

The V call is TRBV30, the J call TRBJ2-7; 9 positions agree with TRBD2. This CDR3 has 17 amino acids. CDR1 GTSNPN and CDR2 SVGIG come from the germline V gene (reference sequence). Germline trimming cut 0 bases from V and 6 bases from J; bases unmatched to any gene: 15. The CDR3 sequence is CAWSVRREGLRLPEQYF. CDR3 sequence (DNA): TGTGCCTGGAGTGTACGGCGGGAGGGCCTAAGGCTTCCCGAGCAGTACTTC.

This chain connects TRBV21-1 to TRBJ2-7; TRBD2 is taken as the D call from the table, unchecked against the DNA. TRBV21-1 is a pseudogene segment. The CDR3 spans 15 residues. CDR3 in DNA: TGTGCCAGCAGGGGGGGGCCCCAAGCGTCCTACGAGCAGTACTTC. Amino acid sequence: CASRGGPQASYEQYF.

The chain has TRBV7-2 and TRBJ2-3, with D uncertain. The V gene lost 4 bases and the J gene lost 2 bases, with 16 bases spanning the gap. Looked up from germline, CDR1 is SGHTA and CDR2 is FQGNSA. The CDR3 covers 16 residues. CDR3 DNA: TGTGCCAGCAGCTCTACTGGGCACATCCTCACAGATACGCAGTATTTT. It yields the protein CASSSTGHILTDTQYF.

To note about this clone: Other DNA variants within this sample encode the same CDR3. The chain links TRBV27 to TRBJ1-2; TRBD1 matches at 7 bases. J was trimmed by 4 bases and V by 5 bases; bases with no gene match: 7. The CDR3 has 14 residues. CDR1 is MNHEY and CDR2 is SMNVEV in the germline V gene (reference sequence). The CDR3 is CASSTRQGGYGYTF. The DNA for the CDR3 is TGTGCCAGCAGTACCCGACAGGGCGGCTATGGCTACACCTTC.